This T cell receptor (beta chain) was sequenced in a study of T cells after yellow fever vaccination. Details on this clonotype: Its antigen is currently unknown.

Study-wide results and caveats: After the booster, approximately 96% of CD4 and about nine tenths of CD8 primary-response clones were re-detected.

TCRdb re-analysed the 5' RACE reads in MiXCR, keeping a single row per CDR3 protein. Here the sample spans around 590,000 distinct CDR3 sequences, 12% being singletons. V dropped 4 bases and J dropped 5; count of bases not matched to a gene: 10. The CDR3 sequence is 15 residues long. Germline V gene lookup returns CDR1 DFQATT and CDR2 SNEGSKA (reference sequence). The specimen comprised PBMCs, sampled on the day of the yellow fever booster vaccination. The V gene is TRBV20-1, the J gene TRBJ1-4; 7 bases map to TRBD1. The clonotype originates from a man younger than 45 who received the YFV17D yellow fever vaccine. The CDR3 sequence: CSANPAGQLNEKLFF. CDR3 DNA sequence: TGCAGTGCTAATCCCGCGGGACAGCTAAATGAAAAACTGTTTTTT.